The subject of this entry is one TCR beta chain. Its binding antigen is unknown. Base-call qualities are not available, and no considerably larger clone is one nucleotide away. The CDR3, from cysteine to phenylalanine, totals 14 residues. Only CDR3 DNA is held: 42 bases, read in frame from base 1. For this chain, trimming is 1 base at the V end and 3 bases at the J end, and the number of junction bases without a gene match is 2. CDR1 is given as MDHEN and CDR2 as SYDVKM, both from the germline V gene. These data come from a study of T cell responses to AZD1222 COVID-19 vaccine (dated by TCRdb to the early 2020s). With respect to the entire study: A total of 230 or so trial participants underwent TCR sequencing, of whom some 210 received two doses of AZD1222 and about 25 received two doses of the MenACWY control vaccine. Trial participants were enrolled by age into subgroups of 18-55, 56-69 and 70-plus years, and around 150, 28 and 57 TCR-sequenced participants, respectively, were included in these subgroups.

The paper as a whole reports these results and caveats: Reportedly, close to half of the unique spike-specific TCRs recognized epitopes lying outside the regions that are mutated in the B.1.351 and B.1.1.7 variants. Only five or six AZD1222 recipients were SARS-CoV-2 seropositive at baseline, limiting conclusions about previously exposed vaccinees. Most participants were white British and females outnumbered males, and the authors suggested that clonal diversity may have been underestimated. In the small 56-69-year group, the increase in depth fell short of significance, most likely because of low power. Spike-specific TCR breadth and depth rose significantly after two AZD1222 doses compared with day 0 and with MenACWY recipients. CD4 TCRs associated with the vaccine covered the entire spike protein, and the dominant responses were in regions 160-218 and 743-854. Because no day 14 peak-response samples were available, the repertoires could be characterized only after the peak T cell response.

The time point tag for this specimen amounts to: baseline before first vaccination. Reading the label with the study, this specimen's treatment or condition is: meningococcal conjugate vaccine given as trial control. Vaccinee samples came from UK trials COV001 and COV002, including a single-blind randomized controlled phase 2/3 trial of AZD1222 (ChAdOx1 nCoV-19) in healthy adults. For TCRbeta chain sequencing, PBMC samples from trial participants were taken at day 0 and at day 28 after the second dose. The CDR3 regions of human TCRbeta chains were analyzed by immunosequencing. The authors processed their data as follows. TCRs in the repertoires were compared against a reference library of SARS-CoV-2-specific TCRs that had been generated with the MIRA antigen-specificity platform. Breadth was defined as the fraction of unique TCRs that were SARS-CoV-2-associated, and depth was defined as the fraction of total T cells that were SARS-CoV-2-associated. Using the MIRA data, each spike-specific TCR was assigned both to the spike region to which the TCR was reactive and to a CD4 or CD8 class. Log10-transformed breadth and depth values were compared by one-way ANOVA with Sidak's multiple comparisons tests. TCRdb limited this immuneACCESS table to in-frame rearrangements with V and J called. A share of clones is missing; checked studies link under half to unresolved V genes, and the rest is unexplained. V, J and clone size are those of that table, while D and trimming were read from the DNA. Recorded for this sample are 95,000 to 150,000 clones; around 90% of them occurred a single time. The ten top clones hold approximately 4.5% of the sample.

Source: peripheral blood, taken on day 0 of MenACWY control vaccination. The clonotype originates from an adult in good health. The chain couples TRBV28 to TRBJ1-2, with 7 central nucleotides matching TRBD1. The DNA is as follows: TGTGCCAGCAGTTTATCCGACAGGGACTATGGCTACACCTTC. It translates to CASSLSDRDYGYTF.